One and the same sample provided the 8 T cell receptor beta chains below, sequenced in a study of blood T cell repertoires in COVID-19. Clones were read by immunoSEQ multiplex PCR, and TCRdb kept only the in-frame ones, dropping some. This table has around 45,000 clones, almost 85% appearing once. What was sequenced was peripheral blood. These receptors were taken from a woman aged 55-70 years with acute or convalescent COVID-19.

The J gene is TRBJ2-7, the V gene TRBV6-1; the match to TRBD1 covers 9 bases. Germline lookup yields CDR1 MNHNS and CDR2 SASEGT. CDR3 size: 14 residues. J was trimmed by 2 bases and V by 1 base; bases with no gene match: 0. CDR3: CASSEGDRAYEQYF. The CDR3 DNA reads TGTGCCAGCAGTGAAGGGGACAGGGCCTACGAGCAGTACTTC.

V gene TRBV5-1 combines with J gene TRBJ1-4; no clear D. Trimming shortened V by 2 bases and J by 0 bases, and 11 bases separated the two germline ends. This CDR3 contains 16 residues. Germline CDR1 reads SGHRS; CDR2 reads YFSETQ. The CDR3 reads CASSFGRLATNEKLFF. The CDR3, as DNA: TGCGCCAGCAGCTTTGGCAGGTTGGCAACTAATGAAAAACTGTTTTTT.

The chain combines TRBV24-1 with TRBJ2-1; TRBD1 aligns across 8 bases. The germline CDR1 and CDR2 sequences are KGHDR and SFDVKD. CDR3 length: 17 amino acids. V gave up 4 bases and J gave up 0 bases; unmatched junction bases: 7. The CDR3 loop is CATSDLDRAPSYNEQFF. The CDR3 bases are TGTGCCACCAGTGACCTGGACAGGGCACCCTCCTACAATGAGCAGTTCTTC.

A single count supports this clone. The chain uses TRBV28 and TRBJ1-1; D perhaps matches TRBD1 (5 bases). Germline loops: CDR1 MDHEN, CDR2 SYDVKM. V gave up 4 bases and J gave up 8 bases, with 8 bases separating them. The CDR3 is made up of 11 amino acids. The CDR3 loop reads CASSSGGEAFF. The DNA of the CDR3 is TGTGCCAGCAGTTCTGGGGGGGAAGCTTTCTTT.

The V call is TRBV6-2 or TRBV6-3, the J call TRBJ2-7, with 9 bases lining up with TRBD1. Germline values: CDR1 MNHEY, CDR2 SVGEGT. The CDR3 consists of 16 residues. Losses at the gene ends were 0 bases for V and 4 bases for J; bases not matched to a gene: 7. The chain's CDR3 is CASSYSRMGQGYEQYF. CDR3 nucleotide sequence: TGTGCCAGCAGTTACTCGAGAATGGGACAGGGTTACGAGCAGTACTTC.

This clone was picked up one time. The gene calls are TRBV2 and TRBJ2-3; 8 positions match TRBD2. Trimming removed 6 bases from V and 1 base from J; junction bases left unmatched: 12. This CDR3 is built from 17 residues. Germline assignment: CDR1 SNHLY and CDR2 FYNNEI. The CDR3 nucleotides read TGTGCCAGCAGCTACGGGGGGGACATATCGCGCACAGATACGCAGTATTTT. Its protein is CASSYGGDISRTDTQYF.

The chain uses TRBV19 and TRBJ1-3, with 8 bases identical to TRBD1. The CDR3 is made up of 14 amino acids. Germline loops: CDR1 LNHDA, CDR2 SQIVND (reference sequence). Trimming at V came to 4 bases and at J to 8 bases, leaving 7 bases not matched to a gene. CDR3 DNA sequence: TGTGCCAGTAGTAACCGGGACAGGAGAGACACCATATATTTT. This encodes CASSNRDRRDTIYF.

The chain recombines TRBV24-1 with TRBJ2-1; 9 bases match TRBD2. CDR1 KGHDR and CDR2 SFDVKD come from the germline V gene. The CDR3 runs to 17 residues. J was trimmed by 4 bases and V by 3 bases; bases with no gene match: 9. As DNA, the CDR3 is TGTGCCACCAGTGATGAAAATAGCGGGGGCCTTTACAATGAGCAGTTCTTC. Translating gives CATSDENSGGLYNEQFF.